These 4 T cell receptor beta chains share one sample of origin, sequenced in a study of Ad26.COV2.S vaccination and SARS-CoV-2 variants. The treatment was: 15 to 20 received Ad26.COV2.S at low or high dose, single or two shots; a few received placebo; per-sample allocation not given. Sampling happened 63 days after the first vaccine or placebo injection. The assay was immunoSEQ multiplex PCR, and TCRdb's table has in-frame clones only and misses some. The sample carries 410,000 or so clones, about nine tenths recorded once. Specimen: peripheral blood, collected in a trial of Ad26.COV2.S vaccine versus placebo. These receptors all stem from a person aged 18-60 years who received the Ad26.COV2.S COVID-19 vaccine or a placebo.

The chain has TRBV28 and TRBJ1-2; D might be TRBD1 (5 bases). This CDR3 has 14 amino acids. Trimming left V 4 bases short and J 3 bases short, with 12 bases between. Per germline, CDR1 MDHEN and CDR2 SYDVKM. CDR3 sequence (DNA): TGTGCCAGCAGTTCAGGGTTCGGGGACTATGGCTACACCTTC. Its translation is CASSSGFGDYGYTF.

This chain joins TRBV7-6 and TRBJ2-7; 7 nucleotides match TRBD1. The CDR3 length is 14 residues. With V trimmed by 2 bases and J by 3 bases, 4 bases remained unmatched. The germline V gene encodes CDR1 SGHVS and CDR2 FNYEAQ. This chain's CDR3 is CASSLWDSDYEQYF. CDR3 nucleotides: TGTGCCAGCAGCTTATGGGACAGTGACTACGAGCAGTACTTC.

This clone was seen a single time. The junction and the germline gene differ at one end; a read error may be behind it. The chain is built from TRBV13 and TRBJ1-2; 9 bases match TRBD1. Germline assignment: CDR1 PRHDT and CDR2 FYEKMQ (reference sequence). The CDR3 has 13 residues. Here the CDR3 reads CASSYPRDRAPLF. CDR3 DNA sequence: TGTGCCAGCAGCTACCCCCGGGACAGGGCTCCACTATTC.

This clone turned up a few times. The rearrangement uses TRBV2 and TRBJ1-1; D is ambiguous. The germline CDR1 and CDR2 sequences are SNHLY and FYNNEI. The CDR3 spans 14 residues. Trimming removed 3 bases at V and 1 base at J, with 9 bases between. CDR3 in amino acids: CASSEARSNTEAFF. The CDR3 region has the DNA TGTGCCAGCAGTGAGGCCAGATCGAACACTGAAGCTTTCTTT.